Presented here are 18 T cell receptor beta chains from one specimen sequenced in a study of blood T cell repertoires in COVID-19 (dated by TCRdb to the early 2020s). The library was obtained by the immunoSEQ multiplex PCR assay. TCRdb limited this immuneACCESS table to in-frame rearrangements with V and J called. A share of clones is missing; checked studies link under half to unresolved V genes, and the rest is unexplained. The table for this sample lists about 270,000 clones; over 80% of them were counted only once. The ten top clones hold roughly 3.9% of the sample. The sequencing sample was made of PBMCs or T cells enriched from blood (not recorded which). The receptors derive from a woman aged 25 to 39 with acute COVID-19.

The CDR3 here is CASSRVRGGGYTF. For the CDR3, the DNA is TGTGCCAGCAGCCGGGTGCGTGGTGGTGGCTACACCTTC. The chain has TRBV6-5 and TRBJ1-2; D is unresolved. Trimming removed 6 bases from V and 7 bases from J, with 15 bases in between. The germline V gene encodes CDR1 MNHEY and CDR2 SVGAGI. The length of the CDR3 is 13 residues.

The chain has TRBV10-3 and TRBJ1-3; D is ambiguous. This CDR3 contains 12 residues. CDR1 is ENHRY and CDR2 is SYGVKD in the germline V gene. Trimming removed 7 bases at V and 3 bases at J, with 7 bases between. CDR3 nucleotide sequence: TGTGCCATCAAAGCGTTTGGAAACACCATATATTTT. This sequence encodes CAIKAFGNTIYF.

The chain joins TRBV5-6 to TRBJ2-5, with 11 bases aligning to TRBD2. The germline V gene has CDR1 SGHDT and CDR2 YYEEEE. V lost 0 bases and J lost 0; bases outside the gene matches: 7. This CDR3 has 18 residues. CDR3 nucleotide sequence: TGTGCCAGCAGCTTGGCGGGTAGCGGGAGGGGTTACCAAGAGACCCAGTACTTC. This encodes CASSLAGSGRGYQETQYF.

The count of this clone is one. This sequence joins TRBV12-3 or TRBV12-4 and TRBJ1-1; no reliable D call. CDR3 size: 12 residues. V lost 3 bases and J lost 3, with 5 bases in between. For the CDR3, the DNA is TGTGCCAGCAGTTTTTTAGACACTGAAGCTTTCTTT. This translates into CASSFLDTEAFF.

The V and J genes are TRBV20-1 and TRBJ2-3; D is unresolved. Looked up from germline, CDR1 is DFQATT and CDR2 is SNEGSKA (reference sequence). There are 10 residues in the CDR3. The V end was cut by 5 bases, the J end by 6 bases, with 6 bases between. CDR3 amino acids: CSAPLDTQYF. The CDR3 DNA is TGCAGTGCTCCACTGGATACGCAGTATTTT.

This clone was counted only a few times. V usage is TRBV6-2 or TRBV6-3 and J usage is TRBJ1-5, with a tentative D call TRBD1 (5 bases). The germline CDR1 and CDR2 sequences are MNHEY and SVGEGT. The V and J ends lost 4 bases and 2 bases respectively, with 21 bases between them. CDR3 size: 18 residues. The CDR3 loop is CASSSMGEGIIGNQPQHF. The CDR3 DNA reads TGTGCCAGCAGTTCAATGGGGGAGGGGATTATCGGCAATCAGCCCCAGCATTTT.

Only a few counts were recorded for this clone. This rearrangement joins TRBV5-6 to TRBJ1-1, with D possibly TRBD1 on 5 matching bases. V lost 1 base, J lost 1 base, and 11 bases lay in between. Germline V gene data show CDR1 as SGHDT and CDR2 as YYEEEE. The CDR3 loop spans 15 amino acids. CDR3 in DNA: TGTGCCAGCAGCTTGATCGGCAGGGAGAACACTGAAGCTTTCTTT. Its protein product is CASSLIGRENTEAFF.

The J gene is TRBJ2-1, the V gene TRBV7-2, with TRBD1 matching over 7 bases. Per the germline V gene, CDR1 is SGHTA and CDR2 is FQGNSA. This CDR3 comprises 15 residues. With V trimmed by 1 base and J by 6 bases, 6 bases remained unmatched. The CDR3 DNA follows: TGTGCCAGCAGCTTAGTAGGGACAGATATCAATGAGCAGTTCTTC. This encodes CASSLVGTDINEQFF.

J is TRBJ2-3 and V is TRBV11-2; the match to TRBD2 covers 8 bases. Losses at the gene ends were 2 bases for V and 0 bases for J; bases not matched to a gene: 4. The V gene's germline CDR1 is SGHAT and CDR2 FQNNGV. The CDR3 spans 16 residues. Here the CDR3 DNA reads TGTGCCAGCAGCTTAAAACTAGCGGAGAGCACAGATACGCAGTATTTT. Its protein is CASSLKLAESTDTQYF. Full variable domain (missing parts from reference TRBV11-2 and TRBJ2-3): EAGVAQSPRYKIIEKRQSVAFWCNPISGHATLYWYQQILGQGPKLLIQFQNNGVVDDSQLPKDRFSAERLKGVDSTLKIQPAKLEDSAVYLCASSLKLAESTDTQYFGPGTRLTVL.

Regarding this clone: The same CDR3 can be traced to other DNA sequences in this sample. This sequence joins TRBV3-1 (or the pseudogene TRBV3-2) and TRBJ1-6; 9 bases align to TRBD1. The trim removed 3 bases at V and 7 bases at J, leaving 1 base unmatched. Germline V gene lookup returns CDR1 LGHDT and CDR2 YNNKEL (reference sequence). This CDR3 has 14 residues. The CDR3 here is CASSQGQGNSPLHF. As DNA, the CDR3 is TGTGCCAGCAGCCAGGGACAGGGAAATTCACCCCTCCACTTT.

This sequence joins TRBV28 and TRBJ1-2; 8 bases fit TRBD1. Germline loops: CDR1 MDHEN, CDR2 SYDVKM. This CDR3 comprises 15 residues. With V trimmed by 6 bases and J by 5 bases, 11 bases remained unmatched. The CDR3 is CASRTDRAQPYGYTF. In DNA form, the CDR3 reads TGTGCCAGCAGGACGGACAGGGCACAACCTTATGGCTACACCTTC.

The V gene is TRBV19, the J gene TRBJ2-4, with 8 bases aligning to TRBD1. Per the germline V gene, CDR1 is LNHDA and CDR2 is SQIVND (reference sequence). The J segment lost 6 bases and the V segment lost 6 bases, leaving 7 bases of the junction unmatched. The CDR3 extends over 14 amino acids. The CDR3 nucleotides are TGTGCCAGTAGCAAACAGGGGGGTATAAACATTCAGTACTTC. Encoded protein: CASSKQGGINIQYF.

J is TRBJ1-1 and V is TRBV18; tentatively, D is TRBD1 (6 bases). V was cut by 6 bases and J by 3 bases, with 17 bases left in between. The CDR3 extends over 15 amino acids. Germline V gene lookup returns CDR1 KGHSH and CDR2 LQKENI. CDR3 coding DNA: TGTGCCAGCTCCGCGGGGGCCTCAGGGTACACTGAAGCTTTCTTT. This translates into CASSAGASGYTEAFF. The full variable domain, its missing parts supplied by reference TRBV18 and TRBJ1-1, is NAGVMQNPRHLVRRRGQEARLRCSPMKGHSHVYWYRQLPEEGLKFMVYLQKENIIDESGMPKERFSAEFPKEGPSILRIQQVVRGDSAAYFCASSAGASGYTEAFFGQGTRLTVV.

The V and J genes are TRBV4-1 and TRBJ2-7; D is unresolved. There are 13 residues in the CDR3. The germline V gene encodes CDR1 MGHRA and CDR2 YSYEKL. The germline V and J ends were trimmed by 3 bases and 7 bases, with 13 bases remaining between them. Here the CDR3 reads CASSHGDVREQYF. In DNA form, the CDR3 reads TGCGCCAGCAGCCATGGAGATGTAAGGGAGCAGTACTTC.

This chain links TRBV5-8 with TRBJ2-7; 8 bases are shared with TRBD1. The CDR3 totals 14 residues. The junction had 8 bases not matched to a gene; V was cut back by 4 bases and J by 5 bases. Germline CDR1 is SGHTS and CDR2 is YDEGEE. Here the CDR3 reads CASSGGQVWDEQYF. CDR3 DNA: TGTGCCAGCAGCGGGGGACAGGTTTGGGACGAGCAGTACTTC.

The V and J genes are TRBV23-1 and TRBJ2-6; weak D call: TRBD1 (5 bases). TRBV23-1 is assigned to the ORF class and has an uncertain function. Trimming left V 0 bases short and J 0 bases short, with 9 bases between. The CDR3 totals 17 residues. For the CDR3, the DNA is TGCGCCAGCAGTCAATCTAGGACATTCTCTGGGGCCAACGTCCTGACTTTC. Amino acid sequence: CASSQSRTFSGANVLTF.

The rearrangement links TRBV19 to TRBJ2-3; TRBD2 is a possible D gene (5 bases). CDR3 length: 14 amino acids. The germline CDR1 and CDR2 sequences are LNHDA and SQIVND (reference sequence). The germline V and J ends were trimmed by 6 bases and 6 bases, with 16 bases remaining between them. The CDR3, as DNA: TGTGCCAGTAGCCCCTTTTTGGGAGCGGATACGCAGTATTTT. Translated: CASSPFLGADTQYF.

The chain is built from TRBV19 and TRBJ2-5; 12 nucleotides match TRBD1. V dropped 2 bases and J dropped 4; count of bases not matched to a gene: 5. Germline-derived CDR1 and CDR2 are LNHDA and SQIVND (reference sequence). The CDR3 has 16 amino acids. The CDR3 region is CASSIRDRGLGETQYF. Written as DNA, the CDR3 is TGTGCCAGTAGTATACGGGACAGGGGGCTTGGAGAGACCCAGTACTTC.